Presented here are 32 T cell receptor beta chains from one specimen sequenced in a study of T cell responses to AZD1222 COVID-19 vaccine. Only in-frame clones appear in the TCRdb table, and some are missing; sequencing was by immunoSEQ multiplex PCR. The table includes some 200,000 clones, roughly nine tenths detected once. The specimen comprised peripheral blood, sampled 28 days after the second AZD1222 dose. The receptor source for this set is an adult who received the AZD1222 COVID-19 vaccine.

The CDR3 DNA follows: TGTGCCATCAGTGGTGGTTCCTACAATGAGCAGTTCTTC. It encodes CAISGGSYNEQFF. The genes are TRBV10-3 and TRBJ2-1; D call uncertain. V was trimmed by 4 bases and J by 1 base, leaving 5 bases between them. The CDR3 is made up of 13 amino acids. The germline gives CDR1 ENHRY, CDR2 SYGVKD.

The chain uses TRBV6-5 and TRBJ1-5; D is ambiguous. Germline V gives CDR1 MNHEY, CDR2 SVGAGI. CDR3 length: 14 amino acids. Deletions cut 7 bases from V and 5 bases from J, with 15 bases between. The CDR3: CASILNSGDQPQHF. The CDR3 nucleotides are TGTGCCAGCATTCTTAATTCTGGGGATCAGCCCCAGCATTTT.

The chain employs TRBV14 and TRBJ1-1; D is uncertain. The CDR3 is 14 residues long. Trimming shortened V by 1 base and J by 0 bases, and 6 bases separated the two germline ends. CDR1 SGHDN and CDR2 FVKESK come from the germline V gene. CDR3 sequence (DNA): TGTGCCAGCAGCCAAGGTTCGATGAACACTGAAGCTTTCTTT. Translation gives CASSQGSMNTEAFF. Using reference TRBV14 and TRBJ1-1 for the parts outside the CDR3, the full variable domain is EAGVTQFPSHSVIEKGQTVTLRCDPISGHDNLYWYRRVMGKEIKFLLHFVKESKQDESGMPNNRFLAERTGGTYSTLKVQPAELEDSGVYFCASSQGSMNTEAFFGQGTRLTVV.

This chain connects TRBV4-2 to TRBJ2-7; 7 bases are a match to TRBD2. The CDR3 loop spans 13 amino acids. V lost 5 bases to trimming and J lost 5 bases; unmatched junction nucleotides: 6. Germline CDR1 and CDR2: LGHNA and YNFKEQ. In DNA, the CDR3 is TGTGCCAGCAGCTACGGGAGCGGGAACGAGCAGTACTTC. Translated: CASSYGSGNEQYF.

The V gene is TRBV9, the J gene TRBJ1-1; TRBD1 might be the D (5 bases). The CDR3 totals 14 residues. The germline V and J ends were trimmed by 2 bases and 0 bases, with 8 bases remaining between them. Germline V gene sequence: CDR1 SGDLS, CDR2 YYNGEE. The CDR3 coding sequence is TGTGCCAGCAGCGTCTCAGGGATGAACACTGAAGCTTTCTTT. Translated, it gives CASSVSGMNTEAFF.

In DNA, the CDR3 is TGTGCCAGCAGTTTATGGTCGGAGGACCCGAGGGAAAAACTGTTTTTT. Amino acid sequence: CASSLWSEDPREKLFF. The J gene is TRBJ1-4, the V gene TRBV28; no reliable D call. The CDR3 spans 16 residues. Trimming removed 0 bases at V and 8 bases at J, with 16 bases between. CDR1 is MDHEN and CDR2 is SYDVKM in the germline V gene.

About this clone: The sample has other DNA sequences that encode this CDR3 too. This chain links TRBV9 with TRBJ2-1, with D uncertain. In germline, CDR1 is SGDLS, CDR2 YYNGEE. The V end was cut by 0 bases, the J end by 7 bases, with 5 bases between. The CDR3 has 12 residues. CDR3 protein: CASSVEYNEQFF. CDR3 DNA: TGTGCCAGCAGCGTAGAGTATAATGAGCAGTTCTTC. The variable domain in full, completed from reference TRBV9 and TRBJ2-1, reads DSGVTQTPKHLITATGQRVTLRCSPRSGDLSVYWYQQSLDQGLQFLIQYYNGEERAKGNILERFSAQQFPDLHSELNLSSLELGDSALYFCASSVEYNEQFFGPGTRLTVL.

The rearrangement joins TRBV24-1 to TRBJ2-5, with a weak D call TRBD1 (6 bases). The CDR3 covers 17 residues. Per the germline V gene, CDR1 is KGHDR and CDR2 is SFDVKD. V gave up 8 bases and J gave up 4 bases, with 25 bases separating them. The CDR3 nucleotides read TGTGCCACCACTGAGGGCCGACAGGAGTTTTTTAGAGAGACCCAGTACTTC. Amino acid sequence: CATTEGRQEFFRETQYF.

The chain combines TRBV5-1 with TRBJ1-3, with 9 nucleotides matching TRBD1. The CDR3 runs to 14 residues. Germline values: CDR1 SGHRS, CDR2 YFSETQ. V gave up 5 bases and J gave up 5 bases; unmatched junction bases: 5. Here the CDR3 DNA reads TGCGCCAGCAGTACACAGGGGGCCCGAAACACCATATATTTT. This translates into CASSTQGARNTIYF.

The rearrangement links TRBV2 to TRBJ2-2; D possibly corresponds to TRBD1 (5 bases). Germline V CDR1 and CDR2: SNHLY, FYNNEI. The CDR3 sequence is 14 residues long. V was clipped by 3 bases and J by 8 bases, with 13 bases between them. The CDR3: CASSDARALGELFF. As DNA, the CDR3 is TGTGCCAGCAGTGACGCCAGGGCCTTAGGGGAGCTGTTTTTT.

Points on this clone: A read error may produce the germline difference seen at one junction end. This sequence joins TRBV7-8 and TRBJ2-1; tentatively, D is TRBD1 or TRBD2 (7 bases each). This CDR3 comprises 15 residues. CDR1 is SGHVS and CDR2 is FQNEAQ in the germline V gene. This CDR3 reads CASSLGGGSYNEQFF. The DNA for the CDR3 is TGTGCCAGCAGTTTAGGGGGCGGGAGCTACAATGAGCAGTTCTTC.

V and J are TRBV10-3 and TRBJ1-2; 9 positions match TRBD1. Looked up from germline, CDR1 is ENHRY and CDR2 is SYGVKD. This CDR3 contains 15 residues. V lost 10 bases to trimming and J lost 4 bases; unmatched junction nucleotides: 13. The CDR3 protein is CASALGQGSVYGYTF. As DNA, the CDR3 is TGTGCCAGCGCCCTGGGACAGGGATCGGTCTATGGCTACACCTTC.

CDR3 sequence reads: CASSESQAGWGNEQFF. The DNA of the CDR3 is TGCGCCAGCAGTGAGTCCCAAGCGGGTTGGGGCAATGAGCAGTTCTTC. The V and J genes are TRBV10-2 and TRBJ2-1, with D tentatively TRBD2 (6 bases). The ends were cut back, 0 bases at V and 6 bases at J, with 15 bases in the middle. The germline CDR1 and CDR2 sequences are WSHSY and SAAADI. The CDR3 loop spans 16 amino acids.

The CDR3 sequence is CASSLSIRSTDTQYF. CDR3 sequence (DNA): TGTGCCAGCAGTTTATCGATAAGGAGCACAGATACGCAGTATTTT. The chain joins TRBV27 to TRBJ2-3; D unresolved. CDR1 is MNHEY and CDR2 is SMNVEV in the germline V gene (reference sequence). V was clipped by 0 bases and J by 0 bases, with 7 bases between them. The CDR3 runs 15 residues.

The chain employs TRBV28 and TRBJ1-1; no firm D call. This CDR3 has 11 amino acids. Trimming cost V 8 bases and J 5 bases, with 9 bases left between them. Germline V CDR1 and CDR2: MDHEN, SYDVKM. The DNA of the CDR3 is TGTGCCAGCGGCCGGCGTACTGAAGCTTTCTTT. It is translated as CASGRRTEAFF.

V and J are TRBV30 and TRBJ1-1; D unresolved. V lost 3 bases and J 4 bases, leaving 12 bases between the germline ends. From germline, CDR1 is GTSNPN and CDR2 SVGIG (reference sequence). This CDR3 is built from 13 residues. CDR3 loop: CAWRASASTEAFF. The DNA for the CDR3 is TGTGCCTGGAGGGCATCTGCTAGCACTGAAGCTTTCTTT.

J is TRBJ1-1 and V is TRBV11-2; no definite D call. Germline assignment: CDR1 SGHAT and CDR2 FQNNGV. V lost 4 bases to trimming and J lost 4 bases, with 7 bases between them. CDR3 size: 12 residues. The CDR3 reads CASSSHRTEAFF. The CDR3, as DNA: TGTGCCAGCAGCTCCCACCGCACTGAAGCTTTCTTT.

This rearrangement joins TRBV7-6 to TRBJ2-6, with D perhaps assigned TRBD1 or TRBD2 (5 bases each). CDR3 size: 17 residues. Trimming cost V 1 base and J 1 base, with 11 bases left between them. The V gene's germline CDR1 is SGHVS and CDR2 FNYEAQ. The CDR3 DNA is TGTGCCAGCAGCTTAGGGGGGTTAAGGTCTGGGGCCAACGTCCTGACTTTC. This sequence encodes CASSLGGLRSGANVLTF.

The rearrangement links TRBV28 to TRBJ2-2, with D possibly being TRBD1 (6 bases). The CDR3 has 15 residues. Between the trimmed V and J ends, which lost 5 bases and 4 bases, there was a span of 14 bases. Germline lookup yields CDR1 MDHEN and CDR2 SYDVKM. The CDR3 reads CASSLYREITGELFF. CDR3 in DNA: TGTGCCAGCAGTCTTTACAGGGAAATCACCGGGGAGCTGTTTTTT.

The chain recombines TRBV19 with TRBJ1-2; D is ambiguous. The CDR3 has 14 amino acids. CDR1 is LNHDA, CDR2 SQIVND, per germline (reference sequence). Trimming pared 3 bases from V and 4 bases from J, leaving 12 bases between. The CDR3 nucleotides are TGTGCCAGTAGTATTTCAGGAATTTTCTATGGCTACACCTTC. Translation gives CASSISGIFYGYTF.

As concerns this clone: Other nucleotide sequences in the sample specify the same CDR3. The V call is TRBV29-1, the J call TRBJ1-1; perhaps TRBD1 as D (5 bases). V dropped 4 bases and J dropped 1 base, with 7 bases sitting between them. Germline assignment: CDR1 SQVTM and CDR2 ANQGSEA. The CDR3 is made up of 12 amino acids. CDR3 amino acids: CSVGQGNTEAFF. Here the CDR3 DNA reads TGCAGCGTTGGGCAGGGGAACACTGAAGCTTTCTTT.

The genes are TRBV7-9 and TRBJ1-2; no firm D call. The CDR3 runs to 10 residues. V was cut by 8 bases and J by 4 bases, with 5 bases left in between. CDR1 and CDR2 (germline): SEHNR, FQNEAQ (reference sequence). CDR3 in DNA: TGTGCCAGCGGGTCCTATGGCTACACCTTC. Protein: CASGSYGYTF.

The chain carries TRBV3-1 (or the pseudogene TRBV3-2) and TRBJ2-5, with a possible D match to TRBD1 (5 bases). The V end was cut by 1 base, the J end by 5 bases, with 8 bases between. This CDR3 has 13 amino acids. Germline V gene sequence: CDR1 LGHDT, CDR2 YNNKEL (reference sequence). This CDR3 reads CASSQGAGETQYF. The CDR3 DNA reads TGTGCCAGCAGCCAAGGGGCAGGGGAGACCCAGTACTTC.

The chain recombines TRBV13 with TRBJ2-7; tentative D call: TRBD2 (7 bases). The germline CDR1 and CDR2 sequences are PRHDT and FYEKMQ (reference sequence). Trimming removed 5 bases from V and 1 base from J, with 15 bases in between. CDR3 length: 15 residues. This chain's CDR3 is CASSPEGRGSYEQYF. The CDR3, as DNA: TGTGCCAGCAGCCCCGAGGGGAGGGGGTCCTACGAGCAGTACTTC.

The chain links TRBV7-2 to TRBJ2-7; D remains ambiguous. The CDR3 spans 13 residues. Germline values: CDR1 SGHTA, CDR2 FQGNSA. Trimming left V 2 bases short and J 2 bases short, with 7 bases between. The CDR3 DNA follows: TGTGCCAGCAGCTTAACGCCCACCTACGAGCAGTACTTC. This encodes CASSLTPTYEQYF.

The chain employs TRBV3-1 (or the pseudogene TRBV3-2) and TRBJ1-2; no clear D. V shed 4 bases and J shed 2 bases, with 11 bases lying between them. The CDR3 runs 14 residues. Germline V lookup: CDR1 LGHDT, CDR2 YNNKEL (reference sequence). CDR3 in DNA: TGTGCCAGCAGCCCAGCGACGGGAAACTATGGCTACACCTTC. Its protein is CASSPATGNYGYTF.

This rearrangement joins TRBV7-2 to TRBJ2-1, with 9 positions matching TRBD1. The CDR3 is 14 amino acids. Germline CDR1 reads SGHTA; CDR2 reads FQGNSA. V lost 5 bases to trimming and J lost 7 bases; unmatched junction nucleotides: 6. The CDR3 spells CASSPGQGANEQFF. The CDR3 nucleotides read TGTGCCAGCAGCCCGGGACAGGGTGCGAATGAGCAGTTCTTC.

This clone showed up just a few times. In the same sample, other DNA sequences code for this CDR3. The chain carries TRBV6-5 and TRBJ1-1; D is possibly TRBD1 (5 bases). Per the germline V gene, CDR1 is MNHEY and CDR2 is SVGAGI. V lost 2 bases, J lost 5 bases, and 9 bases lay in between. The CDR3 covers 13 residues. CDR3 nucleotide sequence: TGTGCCAGCAGTTACGGGGGAGGGACTGAAGCTTTCTTT. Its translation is CASSYGGGTEAFF.

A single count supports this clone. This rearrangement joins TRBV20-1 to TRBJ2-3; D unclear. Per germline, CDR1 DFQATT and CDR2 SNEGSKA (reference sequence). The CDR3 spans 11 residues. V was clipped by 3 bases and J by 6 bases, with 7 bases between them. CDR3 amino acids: CSASSGDTQYF. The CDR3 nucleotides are TGCAGTGCTAGCTCGGGCGATACGCAGTATTTT.

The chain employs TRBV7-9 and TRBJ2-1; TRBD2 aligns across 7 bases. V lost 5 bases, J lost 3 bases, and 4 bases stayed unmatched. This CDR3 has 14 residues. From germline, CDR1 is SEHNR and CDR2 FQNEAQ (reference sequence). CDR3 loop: CASSLLADYNEQFF. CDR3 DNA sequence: TGTGCCAGCAGCCTCCTAGCGGACTACAATGAGCAGTTCTTC.

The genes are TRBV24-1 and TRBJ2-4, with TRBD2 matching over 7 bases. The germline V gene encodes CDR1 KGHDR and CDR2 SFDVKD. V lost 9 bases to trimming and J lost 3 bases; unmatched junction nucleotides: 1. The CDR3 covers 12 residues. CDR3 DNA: TGTGCCACCGGGGGGGACAAAAACATTCAGTACTTC. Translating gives CATGGDKNIQYF.

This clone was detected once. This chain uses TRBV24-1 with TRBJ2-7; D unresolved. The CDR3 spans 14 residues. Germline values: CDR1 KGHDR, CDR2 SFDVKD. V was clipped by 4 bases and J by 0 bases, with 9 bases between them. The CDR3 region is CATSDSQSSYEQYF. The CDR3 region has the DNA TGTGCCACCAGTGACTCTCAGAGCTCCTACGAGCAGTACTTC.